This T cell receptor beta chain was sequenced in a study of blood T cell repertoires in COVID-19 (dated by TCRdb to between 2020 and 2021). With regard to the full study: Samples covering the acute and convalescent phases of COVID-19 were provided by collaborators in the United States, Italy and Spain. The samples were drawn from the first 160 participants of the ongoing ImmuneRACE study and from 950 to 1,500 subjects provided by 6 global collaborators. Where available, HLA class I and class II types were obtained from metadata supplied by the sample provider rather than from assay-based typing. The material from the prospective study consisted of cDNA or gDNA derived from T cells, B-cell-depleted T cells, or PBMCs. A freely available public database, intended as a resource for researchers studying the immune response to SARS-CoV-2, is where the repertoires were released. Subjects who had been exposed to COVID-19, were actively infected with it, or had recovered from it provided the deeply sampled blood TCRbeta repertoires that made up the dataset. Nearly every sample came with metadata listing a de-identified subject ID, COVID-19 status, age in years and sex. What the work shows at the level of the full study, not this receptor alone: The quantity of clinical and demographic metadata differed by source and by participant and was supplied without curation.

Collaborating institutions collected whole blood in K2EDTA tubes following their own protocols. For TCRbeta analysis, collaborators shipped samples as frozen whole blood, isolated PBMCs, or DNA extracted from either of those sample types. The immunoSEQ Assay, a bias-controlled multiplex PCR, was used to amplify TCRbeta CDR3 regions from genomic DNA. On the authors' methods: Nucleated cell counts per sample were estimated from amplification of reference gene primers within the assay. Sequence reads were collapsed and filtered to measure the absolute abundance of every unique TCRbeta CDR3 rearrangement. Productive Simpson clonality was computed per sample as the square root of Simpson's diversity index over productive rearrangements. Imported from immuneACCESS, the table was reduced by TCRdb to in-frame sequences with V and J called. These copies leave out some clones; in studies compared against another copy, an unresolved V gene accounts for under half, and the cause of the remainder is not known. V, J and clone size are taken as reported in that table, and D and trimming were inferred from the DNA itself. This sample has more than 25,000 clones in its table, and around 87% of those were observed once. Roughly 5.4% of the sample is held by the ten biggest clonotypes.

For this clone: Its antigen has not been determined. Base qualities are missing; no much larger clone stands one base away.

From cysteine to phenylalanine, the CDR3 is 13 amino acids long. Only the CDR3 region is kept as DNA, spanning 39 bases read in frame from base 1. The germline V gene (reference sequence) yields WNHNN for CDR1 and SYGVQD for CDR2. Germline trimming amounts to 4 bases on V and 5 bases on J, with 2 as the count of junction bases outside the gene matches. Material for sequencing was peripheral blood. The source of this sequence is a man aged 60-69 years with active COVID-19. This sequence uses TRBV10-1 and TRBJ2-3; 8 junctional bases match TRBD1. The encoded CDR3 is CASSGTGLDTQYF. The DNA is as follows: TGCGCCAGCAGTGGGACAGGGCTAGATACGCAGTATTTT.